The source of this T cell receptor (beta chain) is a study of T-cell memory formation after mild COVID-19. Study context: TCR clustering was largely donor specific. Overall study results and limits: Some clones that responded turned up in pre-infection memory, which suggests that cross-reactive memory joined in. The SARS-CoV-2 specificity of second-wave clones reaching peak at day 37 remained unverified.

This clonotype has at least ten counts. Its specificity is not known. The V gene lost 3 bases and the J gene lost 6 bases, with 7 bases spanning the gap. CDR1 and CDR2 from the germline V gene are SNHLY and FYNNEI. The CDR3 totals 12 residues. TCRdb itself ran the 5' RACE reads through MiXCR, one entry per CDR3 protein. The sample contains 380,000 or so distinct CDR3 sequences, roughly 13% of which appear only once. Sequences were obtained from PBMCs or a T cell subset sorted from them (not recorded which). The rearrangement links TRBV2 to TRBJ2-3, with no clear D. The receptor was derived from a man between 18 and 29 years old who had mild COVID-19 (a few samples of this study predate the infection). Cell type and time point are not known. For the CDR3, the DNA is TGTGCCAGCAGTGAGGTCGCTGATACGCAGTATTTT. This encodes CASSEVADTQYF.